Below are 11 T cell receptor beta chains sequenced from a single sample in a study of neurological immune-mediated disorders. Using its own MiXCR run on the 5' RACE reads, TCRdb lists one record per CDR3 protein. This sample yields fewer than 65,000 distinct CDR3 sequences, of which around a tenth are seen a single time; about 5.2% belongs to the top ten. The sample consisted of PBMCs. Receptors originate from a man in his sixties or seventies with HTLV-1-associated myelopathy (HAM/TSP).

This clonotype has a count of ten or more. The genes are TRBV7-3 and TRBJ1-3, with D unclear. V was cut by 1 base and J by 4 bases, with 5 bases left in between. CDR1 and CDR2 from the germline V gene are SGHTA and FQGTGA. CDR3 length: 13 residues. In nucleotides, the CDR3 is TGTGCCAGCAGCTTAAGTCAAGGAAACACCATATATTTT. This translates into CASSLSQGNTIYF.

This clonotype was seen ten or more times. The genes are TRBV29-1 and TRBJ1-1, with D possibly matching TRBD1 (6 bases). Germline V gene lookup returns CDR1 SQVTM and CDR2 ANQGSEA. CDR3 length: 15 residues. V was clipped by 3 bases and J by 0 bases, with 14 bases between them. CDR3 coding DNA: TGCAGCGTTGATAGGGGACACGGTGTGAACACTGAAGCTTTCTTT. Translated: CSVDRGHGVNTEAFF.

This clonotype was observed many times. The J gene is TRBJ2-7, the V gene TRBV19; no clear D gene. The germline gives CDR1 LNHDA, CDR2 SQIVND (reference sequence). V was shortened by 7 bases and J by 6 bases, with 19 bases between the two germline ends. The CDR3 runs 14 residues. CDR3 region: CASTHRAHTREQYF. CDR3 sequence (DNA): TGTGCCAGTACCCACCGAGCCCATACTCGCGAGCAGTACTTC.

There are many counts of this clonotype. The chain carries TRBV12-3 or TRBV12-4 and TRBJ2-1, with no clear D. V lost 6 bases to trimming and J lost 5 bases, with 14 bases between them. This CDR3 is 14 amino acids long. CDR3 residues: CASSPRQVDNEQFF. The CDR3 nucleotides read TGTGCCAGCAGCCCCCGGCAGGTGGACAATGAGCAGTTCTTC.

Within the sample, this clonotype is medium-sized (0.01 to 0.1%). The chain is built from TRBV6-2 or TRBV6-3 and TRBJ2-7, with 12 bases that match TRBD2. This CDR3 has 15 residues. Trimming at V came to 4 bases and at J to 6 bases, leaving 7 bases not matched to a gene. Per the germline V gene, CDR1 is MNHEY and CDR2 is SVGEGT. CDR3 residues: CASSFLAGGTSEQYF. CDR3 DNA sequence: TGTGCCAGCAGTTTCCTAGCGGGAGGGACGAGCGAGCAGTACTTC.

V usage is TRBV27 and J usage is TRBJ2-2; 12 bases match TRBD2. The ends lost 5 bases at V and 6 bases at J; junction bases unmatched: 10. The CDR3 consists of 17 residues. From germline, CDR1 is MNHEY and CDR2 SMNVEV (reference sequence). CDR3 residues: CASSPFPPSGRAGELFF. DNA for the CDR3: TGTGCCAGCAGTCCCTTTCCCCCTAGCGGGAGGGCCGGGGAGCTGTTTTTT.

This clonotype occurred many times. V is TRBV5-6 and J is TRBJ2-2; no reliable D call. V was shortened by 0 bases and J by 0 bases, with 3 bases between the two germline ends. The CDR3 runs 14 residues. The V gene's germline CDR1 is SGHDT and CDR2 YYEEEE. The DNA for the CDR3 is TGTGCCAGCAGCTTGGTGACGAACACCGGGGAGCTGTTTTTT. Protein product: CASSLVTNTGELFF. Full variable domain (missing parts from reference TRBV5-6 and TRBJ2-2): DAGVTQSPTHLIKTRGQQVTLRCSPKSGHDTVSWYQQALGQGPQFIFQYYEEEERQRGNFPDRFSGHQFPNYSSELNVNALLLGDSALYLCASSLVTNTGELFFGEGSRLTVL.

This clonotype was observed many times. The chain is built from TRBV7-6 and TRBJ2-1; tentative D call: TRBD2 (6 bases). V was clipped by 2 bases and J by 6 bases, with 8 bases between them. The CDR3 loop spans 13 amino acids. Germline V gene sequence: CDR1 SGHVS, CDR2 FNYEAQ. The DNA of the CDR3 is TGTGCCAGCAGCTTATCCGGGAGCAATGAGCAGTTCTTC. Protein sequence: CASSLSGSNEQFF.

This clonotype was recorded at least ten times. V and J are TRBV20-1 and TRBJ2-3, with 8 bases matching TRBD2. After removal of 2 bases from V and 1 base from J, the junction contained 11 bases not matched to a gene. This CDR3 is built from 17 residues. Germline lookup yields CDR1 DFQATT and CDR2 SNEGSKA (reference sequence). The CDR3, as DNA: TGCAGTGCTAGAACGAAGGAGCGGGAGTTCGGCACAGATACGCAGTATTTT. This encodes CSARTKEREFGTDTQYF.

This clonotype was observed many times. This sequence joins TRBV6-2 or TRBV6-3 and TRBJ1-1; no definite D call. The CDR3 covers 13 residues. The germline V gene has CDR1 MNHEY and CDR2 SVGEGT. Trimming pared 7 bases from V and 1 base from J, leaving 10 bases between. The CDR3 loop reads CASNLDPNTEAFF. The DNA for the CDR3 is TGTGCCAGCAATCTAGACCCGAACACTGAAGCTTTCTTT.

This clonotype was counted ten times or more. In DNA, the CDR3 is TGCGCCAGCAGCCAAGGCAGGCTAGATGGCTCCTACAATGAGCAGTTCTTC. Translated, it gives CASSQGRLDGSYNEQFF. The chain employs TRBV4-1 and TRBJ2-1; no reliable D call. V was shortened by 1 base and J by 0 bases, with 13 bases between the two germline ends. The germline gives CDR1 MGHRA, CDR2 YSYEKL. The CDR3 has 17 amino acids.